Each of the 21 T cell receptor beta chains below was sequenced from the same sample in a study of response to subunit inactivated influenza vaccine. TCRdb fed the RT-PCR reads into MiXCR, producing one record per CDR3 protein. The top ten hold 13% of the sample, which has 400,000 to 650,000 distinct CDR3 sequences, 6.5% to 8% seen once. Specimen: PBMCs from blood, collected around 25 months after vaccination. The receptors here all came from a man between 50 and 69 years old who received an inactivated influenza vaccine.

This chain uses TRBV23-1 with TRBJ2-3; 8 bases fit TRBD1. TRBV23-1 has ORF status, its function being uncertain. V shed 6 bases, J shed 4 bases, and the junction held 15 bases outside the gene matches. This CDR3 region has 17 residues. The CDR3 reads CASRSTWDRQFADTQYF. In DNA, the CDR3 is TGCGCCAGCAGGTCTACCTGGGACAGGCAATTCGCAGATACGCAGTATTTT.

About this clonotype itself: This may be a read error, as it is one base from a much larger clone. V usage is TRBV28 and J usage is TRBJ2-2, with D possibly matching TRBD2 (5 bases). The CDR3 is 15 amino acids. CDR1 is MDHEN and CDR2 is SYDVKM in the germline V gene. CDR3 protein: CASTGASRNTGVLFF. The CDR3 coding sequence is TGTGCCAGCACGGGTGCTAGCCGGAACACCGGGGTGCTGTTTTTT. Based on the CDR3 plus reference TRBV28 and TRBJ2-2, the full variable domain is DVKVTQSSRYLVKRTGEKVFLECVQDMDHENMFWYRQDPGLGLRLIYFSYDVKMKEKGDIPEGYSVSREKKERFSLILESASTNQTSMYLCASTGASRNTGVLFFGEGSRLTVL.

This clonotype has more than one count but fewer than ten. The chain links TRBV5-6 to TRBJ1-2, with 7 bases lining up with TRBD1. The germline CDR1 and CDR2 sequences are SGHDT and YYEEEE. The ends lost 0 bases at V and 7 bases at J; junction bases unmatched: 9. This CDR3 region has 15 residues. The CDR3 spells CASSLGRQGPGGYTF. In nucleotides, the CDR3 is TGTGCCAGCAGCTTGGGACGACAGGGTCCGGGTGGCTACACCTTC.

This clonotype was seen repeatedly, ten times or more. CDR3 loop: CASRIGGGPGELFF. Written as DNA, the CDR3 is TGTGCCAGCAGAATAGGAGGGGGACCCGGGGAGCTGTTTTTT. The genes are TRBV6-2 or TRBV6-3 and TRBJ2-2; D possibly uses TRBD1 or TRBD2 (6 bases each). CDR3 length: 14 amino acids. The V end lost 6 bases, the J end lost 6 bases, and 14 bases lay between the germline ends. Germline lookup yields CDR1 MNHEY and CDR2 SVGEGT.

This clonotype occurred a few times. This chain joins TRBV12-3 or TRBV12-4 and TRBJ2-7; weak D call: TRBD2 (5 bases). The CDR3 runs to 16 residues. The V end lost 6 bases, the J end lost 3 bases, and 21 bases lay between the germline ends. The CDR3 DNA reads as TGTGCCAGCAGCCTAGGACGGTGGACTTCAGACTACGAGCAGTACTTC. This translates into CASSLGRWTSDYEQYF.

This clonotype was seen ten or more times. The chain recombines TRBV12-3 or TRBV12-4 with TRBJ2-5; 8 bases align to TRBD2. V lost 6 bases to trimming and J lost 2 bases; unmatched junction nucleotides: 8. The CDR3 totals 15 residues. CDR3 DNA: TGTGCCAGCAGCCTACTAGCGGCCTTACAAGAGACCCAGTACTTC. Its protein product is CASSLLAALQETQYF.

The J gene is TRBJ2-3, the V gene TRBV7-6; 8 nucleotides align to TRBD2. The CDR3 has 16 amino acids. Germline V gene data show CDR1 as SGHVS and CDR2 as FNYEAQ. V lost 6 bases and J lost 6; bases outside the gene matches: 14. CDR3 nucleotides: TGTGCCAGCAGTTCGACTCCGACTAGCGTGTCGGATACGCAGTATTTT. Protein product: CASSSTPTSVSDTQYF.

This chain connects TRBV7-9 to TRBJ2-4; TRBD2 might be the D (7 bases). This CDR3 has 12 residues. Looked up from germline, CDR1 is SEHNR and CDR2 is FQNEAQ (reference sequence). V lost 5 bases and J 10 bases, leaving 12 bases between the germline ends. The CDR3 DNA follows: TGTGCCAGCAGCCAAGAGGGGGGGATTCAGTACTTC. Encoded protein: CASSQEGGIQYF. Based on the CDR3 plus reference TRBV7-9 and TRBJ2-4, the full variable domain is DTGVSQNPRHKITKRGQNVTFRCDPISEHNRLYWYRQTLGQGPEFLTYFQNEAQLEKSRLLSDRFSAERPKGSFSTLEIQRTEQGDSAMYLCASSQEGGIQYFGAGTRLSVL.

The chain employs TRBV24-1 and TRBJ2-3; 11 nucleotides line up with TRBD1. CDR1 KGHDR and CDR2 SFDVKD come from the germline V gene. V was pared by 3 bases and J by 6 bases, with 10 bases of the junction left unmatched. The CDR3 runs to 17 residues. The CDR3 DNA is TGTGCCACCAGTGATAACGGACAGGGGGCAGTGGGTGATACGCAGTATTTT. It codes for CATSDNGQGAVGDTQYF.

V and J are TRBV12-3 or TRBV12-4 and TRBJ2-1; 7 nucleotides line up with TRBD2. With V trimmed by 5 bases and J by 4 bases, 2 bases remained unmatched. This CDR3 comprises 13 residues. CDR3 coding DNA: TGTGCCAGCAGTCGGGGGGATTACAATGAGCAGTTCTTC. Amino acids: CASSRGDYNEQFF.

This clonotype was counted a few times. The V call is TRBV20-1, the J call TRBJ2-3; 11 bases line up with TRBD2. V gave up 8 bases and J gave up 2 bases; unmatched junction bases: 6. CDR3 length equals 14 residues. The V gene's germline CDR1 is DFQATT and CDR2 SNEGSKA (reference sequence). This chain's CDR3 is CSLTGLADTDTQYF. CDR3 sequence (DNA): TGCAGTCTTACGGGACTAGCGGACACAGATACGCAGTATTTT.

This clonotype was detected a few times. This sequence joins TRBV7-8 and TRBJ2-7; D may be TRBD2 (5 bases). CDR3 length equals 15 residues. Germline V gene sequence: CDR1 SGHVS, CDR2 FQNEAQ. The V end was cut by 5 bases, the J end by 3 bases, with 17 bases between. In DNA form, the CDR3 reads TGTGCCAGCAGCCCTACTAGGGCTCTTATCTACGAGCAGTACTTC. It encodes CASSPTRALIYEQYF. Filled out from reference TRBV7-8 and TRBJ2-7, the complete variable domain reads GAGVSQSPRYKVAKRGQDVALRCDPISGHVSLFWYQQALGQGPEFLTYFQNEAQLDKSGLPSDRFFAERPEGSVSTLKIQRTQQEDSAVYLCASSPTRALIYEQYFGPGTRLTVT.

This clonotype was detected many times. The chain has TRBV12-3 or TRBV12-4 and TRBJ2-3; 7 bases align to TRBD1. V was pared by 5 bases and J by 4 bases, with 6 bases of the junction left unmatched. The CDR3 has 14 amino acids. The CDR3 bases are TGTGCCAGCAGTGTCCGCACAGGGGCAGATACGCAGTATTTT. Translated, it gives CASSVRTGADTQYF.

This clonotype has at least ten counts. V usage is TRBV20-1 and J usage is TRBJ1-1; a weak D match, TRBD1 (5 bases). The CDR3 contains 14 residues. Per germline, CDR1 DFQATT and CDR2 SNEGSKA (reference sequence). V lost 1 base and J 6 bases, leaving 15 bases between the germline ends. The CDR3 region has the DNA TGCAGTGCTAGAGCTACACTGCAGGGTGCTGAAGCTTTCTTT. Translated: CSARATLQGAEAFF.

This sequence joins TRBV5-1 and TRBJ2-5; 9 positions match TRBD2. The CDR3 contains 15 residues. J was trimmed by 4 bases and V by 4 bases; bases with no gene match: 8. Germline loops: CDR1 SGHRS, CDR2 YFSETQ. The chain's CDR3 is CASSAGGALGETQYF. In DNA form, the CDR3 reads TGCGCCAGCAGCGCGGGGGGGGCCCTAGGAGAGACCCAGTACTTC.

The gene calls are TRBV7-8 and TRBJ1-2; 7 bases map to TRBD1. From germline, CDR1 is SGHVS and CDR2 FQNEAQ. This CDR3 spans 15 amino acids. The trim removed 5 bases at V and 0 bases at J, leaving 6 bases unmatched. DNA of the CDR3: TGTGCCAGCAGCACCCGGACAGGAACTAACTATGGCTACACCTTC. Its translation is CASSTRTGTNYGYTF.

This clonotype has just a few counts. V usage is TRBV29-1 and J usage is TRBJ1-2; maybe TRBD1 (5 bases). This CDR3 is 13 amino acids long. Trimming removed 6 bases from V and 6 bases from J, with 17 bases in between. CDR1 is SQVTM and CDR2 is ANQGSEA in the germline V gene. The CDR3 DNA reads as TGCAGCGTAACTGGATGGGGGAGGCATGGCTACACCTTC. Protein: CSVTGWGRHGYTF.

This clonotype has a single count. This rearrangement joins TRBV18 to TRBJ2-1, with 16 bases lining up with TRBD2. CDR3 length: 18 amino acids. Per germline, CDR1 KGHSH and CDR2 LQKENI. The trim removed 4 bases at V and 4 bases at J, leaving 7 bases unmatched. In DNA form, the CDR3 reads TGTGCCAGCTCACGGGGACTAGCGGGAGGGGACGGATACAATGAGCAGTTCTTC. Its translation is CASSRGLAGGDGYNEQFF. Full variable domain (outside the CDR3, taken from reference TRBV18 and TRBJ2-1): NAGVMQNPRHLVRRRGQEARLRCSPMKGHSHVYWYRQLPEEGLKFMVYLQKENIIDESGMPKERFSAEFPKEGPSILRIQQVVRGDSAAYFCASSRGLAGGDGYNEQFFGPGTRLTVL.

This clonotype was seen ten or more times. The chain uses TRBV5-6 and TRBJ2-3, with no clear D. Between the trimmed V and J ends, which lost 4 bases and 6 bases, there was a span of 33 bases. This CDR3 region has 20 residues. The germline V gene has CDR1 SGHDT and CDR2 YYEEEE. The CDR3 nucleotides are TGTGCCAGCAGCCCTATTCCGGGTGCCGCCCGCAAACGGTCCTTGGATACGCAGTATTTT. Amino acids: CASSPIPGAARKRSLDTQYF.

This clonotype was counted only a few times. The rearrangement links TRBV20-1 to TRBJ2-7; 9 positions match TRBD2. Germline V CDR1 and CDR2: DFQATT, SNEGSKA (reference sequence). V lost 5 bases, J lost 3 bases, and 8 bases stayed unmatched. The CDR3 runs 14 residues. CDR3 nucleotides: TGCAGTGCTCATATAGCGGGGGAAAACTACGAGCAGTACTTC. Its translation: CSAHIAGENYEQYF.

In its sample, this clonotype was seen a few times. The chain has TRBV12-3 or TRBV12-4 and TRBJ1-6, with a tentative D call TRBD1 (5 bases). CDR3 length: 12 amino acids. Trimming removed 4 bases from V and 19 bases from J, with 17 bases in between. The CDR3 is CASSSDGGRAHF. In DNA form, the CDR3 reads TGTGCCAGCAGTTCGGACGGAGGCAGGGCTCACTTT.